This T cell receptor beta chain came from a study of blood T cell repertoires in COVID-19 (TCRdb year 2020). The study in broad terms: The collaborator samples originated in the United States, Italy and Spain and spanned the acute and convalescent phases of COVID-19. The material from the prospective study consisted of cDNA or gDNA derived from T cells, B-cell-depleted T cells, or PBMCs. The dataset comprised deeply sampled blood TCRbeta repertoires from subjects exposed to, actively infected with, or recovered from COVID-19. The repertoires were released in a freely available public database meant as a resource for research on the immune response to SARS-CoV-2. The samples were drawn from the first 160 participants of the ongoing ImmuneRACE study and from 1,254 subjects provided by 6 global collaborators. A de-identified subject ID, COVID-19 status, age in years and sex were almost always included in the sample metadata. Where available, HLA class I and class II types were obtained from metadata supplied by the sample provider rather than from assay-based typing.

TCRbeta CDR3 regions were amplified from genomic DNA by means of the immunoSEQ Assay, a bias-controlled multiplex PCR. On the authors' methods: Within the assay, amplification of reference gene primers was used to estimate how many nucleated cells each sample contained. To quantify the absolute abundance of each unique TCRbeta CDR3 rearrangement, sequence reads were collapsed and filtered. Productive Simpson clonality was computed per sample as the square root of Simpson's diversity index over productive rearrangements. TCRdb stores this immuneACCESS table with in-frame sequences only. Part of the clones is absent; in the studies checked, under half of the shortfall reflects unresolved V genes, and no reason is known for the rest. Clone size and V and J calls were adopted from that table, with D and trimming inferred from the DNA. The sample yields some 180,000 clones; 88% were counted once. 5% to 6.5% of the sample is in the top ten clones.

Each collaborating institution followed its own protocols to collect whole blood in K2EDTA tubes. For TCRbeta analysis, collaborator samples were shipped as frozen whole blood, as isolated PBMCs, or as DNA extracted from either sample type. The CDR3 numbers 16 residues from cysteine through phenylalanine. CDR3 DNA is the only sequence kept; it has 48 bases, read in frame from the first base. V is reduced by 2 bases and J by 0 bases, leaving a spacing of 11 bases between them. From a lookup of the germline V gene, CDR1 and CDR2 are MDHEN and SYDVKM. Comment on this clone: Its specific antigen is unknown. Per-nucleotide qualities are absent, and no much larger clonotype sits a single base away.

Results the study describes overall, beyond this receptor: The amount of clinical and demographic metadata varied by source and participant and was provided uncurated.

The TCR sequence derives from a man aged 40-49 years with active or convalescent COVID-19. Here the chain combines TRBV28 and TRBJ1-5; the D gene identity is not certain. What was sequenced was peripheral blood. The nucleotide sequence is TGTGCCAGCAGTTTAGGAGGGATTCATAGCAATCAGCCCCAGCATTTT. Its translation is CASSLGGIHSNQPQHF.